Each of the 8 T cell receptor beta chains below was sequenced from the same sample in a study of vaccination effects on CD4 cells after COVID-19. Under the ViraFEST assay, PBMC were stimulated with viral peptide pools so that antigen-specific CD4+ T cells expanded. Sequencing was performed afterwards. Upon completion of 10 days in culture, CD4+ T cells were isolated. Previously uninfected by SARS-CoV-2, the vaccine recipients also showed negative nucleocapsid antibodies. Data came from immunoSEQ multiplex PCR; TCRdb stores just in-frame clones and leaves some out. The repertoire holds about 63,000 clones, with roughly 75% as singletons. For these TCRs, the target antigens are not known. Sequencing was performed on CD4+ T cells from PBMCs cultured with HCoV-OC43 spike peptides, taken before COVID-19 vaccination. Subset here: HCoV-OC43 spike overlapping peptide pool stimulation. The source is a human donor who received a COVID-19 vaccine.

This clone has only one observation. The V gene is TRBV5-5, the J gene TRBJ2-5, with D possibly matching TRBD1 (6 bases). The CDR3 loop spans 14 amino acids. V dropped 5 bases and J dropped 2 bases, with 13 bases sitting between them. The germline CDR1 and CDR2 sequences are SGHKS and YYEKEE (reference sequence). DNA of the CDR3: TGTGCCAGCAGTACGGACAGCGTACAAGAGACCCAGTACTTC. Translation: CASSTDSVQETQYF.

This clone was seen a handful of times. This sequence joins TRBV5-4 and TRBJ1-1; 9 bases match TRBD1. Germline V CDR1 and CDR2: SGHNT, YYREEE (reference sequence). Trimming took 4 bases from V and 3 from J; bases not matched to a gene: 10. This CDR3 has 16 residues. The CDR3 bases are TGTGCCAGCAGCGGGAGCTTGGACAGGGGCGACACTGAAGCTTTCTTT. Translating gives CASSGSLDRGDTEAFF.

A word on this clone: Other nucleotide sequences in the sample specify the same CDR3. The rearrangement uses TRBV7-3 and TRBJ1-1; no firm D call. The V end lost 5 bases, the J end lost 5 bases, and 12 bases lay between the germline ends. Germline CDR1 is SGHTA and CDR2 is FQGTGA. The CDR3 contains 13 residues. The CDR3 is CASSPSGRTEAFF. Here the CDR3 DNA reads TGTGCCAGCAGCCCCTCGGGCCGTACTGAAGCTTTCTTT.

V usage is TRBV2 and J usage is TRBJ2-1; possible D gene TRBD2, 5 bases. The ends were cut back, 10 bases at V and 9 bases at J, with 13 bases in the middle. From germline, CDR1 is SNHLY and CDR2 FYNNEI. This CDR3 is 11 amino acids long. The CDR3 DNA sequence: TGTGCCATTCTAGGAGAGGGTGAGCAGTTCTTC. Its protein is CAILGEGEQFF.

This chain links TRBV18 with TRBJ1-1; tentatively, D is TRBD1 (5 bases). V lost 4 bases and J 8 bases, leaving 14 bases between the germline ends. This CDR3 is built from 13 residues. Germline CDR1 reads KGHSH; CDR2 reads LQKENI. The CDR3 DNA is TGTGCCAGCTCACTTACCGGGACGGCGGAAGCTTTCTTT. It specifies CASSLTGTAEAFF. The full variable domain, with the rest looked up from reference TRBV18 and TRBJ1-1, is NAGVMQNPRHLVRRRGQEARLRCSPMKGHSHVYWYRQLPEEGLKFMVYLQKENIIDESGMPKERFSAEFPKEGPSILRIQQVVRGDSAAYFCASSLTGTAEAFFGQGTRLTVV.

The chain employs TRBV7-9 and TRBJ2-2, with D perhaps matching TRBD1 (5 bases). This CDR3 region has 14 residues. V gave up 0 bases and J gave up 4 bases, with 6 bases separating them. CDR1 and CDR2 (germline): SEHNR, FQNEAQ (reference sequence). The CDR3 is CASSLADSTGELFF. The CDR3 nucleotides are TGTGCCAGCAGCTTAGCCGACAGCACCGGGGAGCTGTTTTTT.

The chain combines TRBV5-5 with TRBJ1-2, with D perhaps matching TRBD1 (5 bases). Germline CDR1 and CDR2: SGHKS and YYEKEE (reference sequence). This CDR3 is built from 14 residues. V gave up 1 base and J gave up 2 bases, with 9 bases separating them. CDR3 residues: CASSLQGANYGYTF. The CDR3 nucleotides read TGTGCCAGCAGCTTGCAGGGTGCGAACTATGGCTACACCTTC.

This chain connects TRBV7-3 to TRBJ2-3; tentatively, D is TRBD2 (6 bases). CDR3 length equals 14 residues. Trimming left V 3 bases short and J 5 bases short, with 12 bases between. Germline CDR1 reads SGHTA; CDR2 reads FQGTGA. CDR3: CASSFGGARDTQYF. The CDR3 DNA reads TGTGCCAGCAGCTTCGGCGGGGCGAGAGATACGCAGTATTTT.